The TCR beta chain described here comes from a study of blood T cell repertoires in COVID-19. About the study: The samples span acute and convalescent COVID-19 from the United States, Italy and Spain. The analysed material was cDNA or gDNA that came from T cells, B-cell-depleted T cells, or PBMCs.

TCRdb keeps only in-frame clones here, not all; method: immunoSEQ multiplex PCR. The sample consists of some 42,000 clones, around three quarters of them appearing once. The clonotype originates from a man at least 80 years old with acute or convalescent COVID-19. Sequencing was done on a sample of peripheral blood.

The CDR3 region is CASSLLSGDYGYTF. CDR3 DNA: TGTGCCAGCAGCCTACTGTCAGGGGATTATGGCTACACCTTC. The genes are TRBV7-9 and TRBJ1-2; the D gene is possibly TRBD1 (6 bases). The CDR3 length is 14 residues. The V and J ends lost 5 bases and 5 bases respectively, with 15 bases between them. Germline CDR1 is SEHNR and CDR2 is FQNEAQ (reference sequence).